The entry below describes one T cell receptor beta chain. The sample belongs to a study of response to subunit inactivated influenza vaccine. TCRdb called the RT-PCR reads again in MiXCR, with one record for every CDR3 protein. The sample lists hundreds of thousands of distinct CDR3 sequences, over 9% occurring once. Germline V lookup: CDR1 SGHDT, CDR2 YYEEEE. The CDR3 runs 13 residues. Deletions cut 3 bases from V and 3 bases from J, with 9 bases between. These data were also reused for a study on T cells expressing NK-cell markers. This second study notes: Synthesis of TCR beta cDNA relied on 5'RACE template switching carrying UMIs. All TCR beta repertoires analysed originated from sorted CD3+CD56+NKG2C+, CD3+CD56+NKG2C- and CD3+CD56-NKG2C+ T cells.

This sequence was found in a man in his forties or fifties who received an inactivated influenza vaccine. The sample here was PBMCs from blood, taken on the day of vaccination. This chain connects TRBV5-6 to TRBJ1-2; D unclear. The CDR3 protein is CASSSIGDYGYTF. The CDR3 DNA follows: TGTGCCAGCAGCTCCATCGGTGACTATGGCTACACCTTC.